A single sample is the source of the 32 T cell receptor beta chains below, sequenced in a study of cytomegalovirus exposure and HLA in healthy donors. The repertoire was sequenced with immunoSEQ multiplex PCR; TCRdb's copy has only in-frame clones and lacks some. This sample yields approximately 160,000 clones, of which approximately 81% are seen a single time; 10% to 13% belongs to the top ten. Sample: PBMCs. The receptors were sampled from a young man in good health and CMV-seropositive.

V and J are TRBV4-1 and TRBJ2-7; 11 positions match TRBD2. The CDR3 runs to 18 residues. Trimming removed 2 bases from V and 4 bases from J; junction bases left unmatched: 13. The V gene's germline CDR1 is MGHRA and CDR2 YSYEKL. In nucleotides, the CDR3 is TGCGCCAGCAGCCAATGGGCAGGACGGCTAGCGGGAGGTTACGAGCAGTACTTC. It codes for CASSQWAGRLAGGYEQYF.

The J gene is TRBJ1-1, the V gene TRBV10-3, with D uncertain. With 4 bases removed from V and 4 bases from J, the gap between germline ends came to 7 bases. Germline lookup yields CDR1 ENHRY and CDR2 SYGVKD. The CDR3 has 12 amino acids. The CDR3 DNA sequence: TGTGCCATCAGTGGACACCTCACTGAAGCTTTCTTT. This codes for CAISGHLTEAFF.

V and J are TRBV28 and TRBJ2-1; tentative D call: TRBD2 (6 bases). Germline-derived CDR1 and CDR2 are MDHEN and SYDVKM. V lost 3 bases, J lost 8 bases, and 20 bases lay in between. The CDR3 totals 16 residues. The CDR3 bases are TGTGCCAGCAGTTTTTTCCGGGACTCAAAGTTGGATGAGCAGTTCTTC. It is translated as CASSFFRDSKLDEQFF. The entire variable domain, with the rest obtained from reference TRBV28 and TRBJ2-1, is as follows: DVKVTQSSRYLVKRTGEKVFLECVQDMDHENMFWYRQDPGLGLRLIYFSYDVKMKEKGDIPEGYSVSREKKERFSLILESASTNQTSMYLCASSFFRDSKLDEQFFGPGTRLTVL.

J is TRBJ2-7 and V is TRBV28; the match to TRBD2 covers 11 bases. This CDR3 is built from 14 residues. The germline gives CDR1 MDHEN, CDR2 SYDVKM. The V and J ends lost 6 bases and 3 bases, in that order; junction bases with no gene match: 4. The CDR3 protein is CASRHGLAGYEQYF. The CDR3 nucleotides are TGTGCCAGCAGACACGGACTAGCGGGCTACGAGCAGTACTTC.

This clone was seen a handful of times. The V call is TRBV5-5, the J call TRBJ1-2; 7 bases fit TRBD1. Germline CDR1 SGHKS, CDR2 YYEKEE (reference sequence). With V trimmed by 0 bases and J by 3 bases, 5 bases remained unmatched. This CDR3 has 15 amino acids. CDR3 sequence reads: CASSLGYQGDYGYTF. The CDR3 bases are TGTGCCAGCAGCTTGGGCTATCAGGGGGACTATGGCTACACCTTC.

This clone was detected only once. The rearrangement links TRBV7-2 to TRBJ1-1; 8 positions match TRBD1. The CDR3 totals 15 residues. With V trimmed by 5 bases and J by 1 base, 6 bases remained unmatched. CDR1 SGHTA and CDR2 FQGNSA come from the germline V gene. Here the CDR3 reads CASSPNQGANTEAFF. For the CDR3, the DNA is TGTGCCAGCAGCCCTAATCAGGGGGCGAACACTGAAGCTTTCTTT.

CDR3 in amino acids: CATSRDRQGAYGYTF. In nucleotides, the CDR3 is TGTGCCACCAGCAGAGACAGACAGGGGGCCTATGGCTACACCTTC. The genes are TRBV15 and TRBJ1-2; 10 bases match TRBD1. Unmatched junction bases numbered 2, after V lost 0 bases and J lost 4 bases. The CDR3 totals 15 residues. Germline V gene data show CDR1 as LNHNV and CDR2 as YYDKDF (reference sequence).

The CDR3, as DNA: TGTGCCAGCAGCAAAGCGCTAGCGGGAGTGATCTACGAGCAGTACTTC. It encodes CASSKALAGVIYEQYF. V gene TRBV21-1 combines with J gene TRBJ2-7; the DNA was not compared with TRBD2, the D call given in the table. TRBV21-1 represents a pseudogene. This CDR3 has 16 amino acids.

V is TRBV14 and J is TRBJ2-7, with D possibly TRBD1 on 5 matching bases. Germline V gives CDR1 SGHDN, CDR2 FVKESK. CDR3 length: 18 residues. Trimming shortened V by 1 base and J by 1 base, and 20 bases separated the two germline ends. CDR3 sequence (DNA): TGTGCCAGCAGCCAAGCCCCCTGGGGCAGCGCTAGATCCTACGAGCAGTACTTC. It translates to CASSQAPWGSARSYEQYF.

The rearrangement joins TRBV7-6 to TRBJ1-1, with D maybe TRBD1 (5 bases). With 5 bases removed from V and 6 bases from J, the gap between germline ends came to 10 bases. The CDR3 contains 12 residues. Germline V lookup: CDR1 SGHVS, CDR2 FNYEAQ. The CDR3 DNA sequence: TGTGCCAGCAGCCCGGGGGGTCCTGAAGCTTTCTTT. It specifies CASSPGGPEAFF.

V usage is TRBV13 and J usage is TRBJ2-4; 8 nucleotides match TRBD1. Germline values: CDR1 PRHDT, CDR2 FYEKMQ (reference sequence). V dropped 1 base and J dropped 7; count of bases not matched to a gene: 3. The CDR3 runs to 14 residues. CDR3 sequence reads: CASSLDGQGNIQYF. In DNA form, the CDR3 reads TGTGCCAGCAGCTTAGATGGACAGGGTAACATTCAGTACTTC.

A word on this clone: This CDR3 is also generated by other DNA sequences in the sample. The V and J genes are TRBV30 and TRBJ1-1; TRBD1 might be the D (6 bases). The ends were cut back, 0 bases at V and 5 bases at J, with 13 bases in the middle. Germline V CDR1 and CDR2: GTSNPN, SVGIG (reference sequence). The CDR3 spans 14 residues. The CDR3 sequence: CAWSVLTGSTEAFF. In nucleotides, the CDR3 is TGTGCCTGGAGTGTACTAACAGGGAGTACTGAAGCTTTCTTT.

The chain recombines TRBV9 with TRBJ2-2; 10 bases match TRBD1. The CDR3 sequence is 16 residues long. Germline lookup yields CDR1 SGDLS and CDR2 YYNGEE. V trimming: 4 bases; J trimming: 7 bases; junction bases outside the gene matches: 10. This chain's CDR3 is CASSSAGTGVLGELFF. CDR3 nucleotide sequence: TGTGCCAGCAGCTCCGCCGGGACAGGGGTGCTCGGGGAGCTGTTTTTT. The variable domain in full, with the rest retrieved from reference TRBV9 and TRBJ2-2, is DSGVTQTPKHLITATGQRVTLRCSPRSGDLSVYWYQQSLDQGLQFLIQYYNGEERAKGNILERFSAQQFPDLHSELNLSSLELGDSALYFCASSSAGTGVLGELFFGEGSRLTVL.

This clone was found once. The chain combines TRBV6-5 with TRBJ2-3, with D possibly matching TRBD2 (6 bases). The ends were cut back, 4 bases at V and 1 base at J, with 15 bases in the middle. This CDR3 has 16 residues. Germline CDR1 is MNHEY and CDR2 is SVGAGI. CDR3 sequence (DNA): TGTGCCAGCAGTTCGGGACTTTTTAGCGGCACAGATACGCAGTATTTT. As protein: CASSSGLFSGTDTQYF.

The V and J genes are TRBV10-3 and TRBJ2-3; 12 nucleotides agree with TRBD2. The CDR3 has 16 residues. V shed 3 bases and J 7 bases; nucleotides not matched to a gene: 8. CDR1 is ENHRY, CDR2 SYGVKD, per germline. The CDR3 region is CAISDGLAGGRNTQYF. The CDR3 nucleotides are TGTGCCATCAGTGACGGGCTAGCGGGGGGGCGAAATACGCAGTATTTT.

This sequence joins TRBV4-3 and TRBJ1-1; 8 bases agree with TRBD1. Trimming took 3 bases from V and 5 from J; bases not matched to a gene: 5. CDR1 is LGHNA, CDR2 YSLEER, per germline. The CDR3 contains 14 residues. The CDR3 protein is CASSHQGARTEAFF. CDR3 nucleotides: TGCGCCAGCAGCCATCAGGGGGCTCGGACTGAAGCTTTCTTT.

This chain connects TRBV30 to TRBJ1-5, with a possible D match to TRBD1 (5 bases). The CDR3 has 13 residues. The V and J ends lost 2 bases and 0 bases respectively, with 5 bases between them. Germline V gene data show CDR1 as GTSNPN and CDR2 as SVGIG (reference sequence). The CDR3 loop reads CAWSRGSNQPQHF. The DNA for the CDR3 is TGTGCCTGGAGTAGGGGTAGCAATCAGCCCCAGCATTTT.

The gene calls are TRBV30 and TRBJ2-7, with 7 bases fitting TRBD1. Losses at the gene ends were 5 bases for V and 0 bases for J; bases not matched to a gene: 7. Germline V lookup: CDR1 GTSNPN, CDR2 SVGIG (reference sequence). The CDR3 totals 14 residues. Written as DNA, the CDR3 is TGTGCCTGGCGGGACAGTTGGAGCTCCTACGAGCAGTACTTC. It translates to CAWRDSWSSYEQYF.

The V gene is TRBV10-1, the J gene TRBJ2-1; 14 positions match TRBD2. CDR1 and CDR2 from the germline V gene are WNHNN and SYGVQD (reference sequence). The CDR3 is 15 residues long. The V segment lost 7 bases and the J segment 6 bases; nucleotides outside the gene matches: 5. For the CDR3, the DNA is TGCGCCAGCATCCGGACTAGCGGGGGGTGCAATGAGCAGTTCTTC. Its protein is CASIRTSGGCNEQFF.

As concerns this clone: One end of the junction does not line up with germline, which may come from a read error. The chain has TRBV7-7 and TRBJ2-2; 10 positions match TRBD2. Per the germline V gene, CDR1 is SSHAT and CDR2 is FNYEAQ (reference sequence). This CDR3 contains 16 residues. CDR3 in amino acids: CASSLSGTSVTGELFF. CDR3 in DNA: TGTGCTAGCAGCTTATCTGGGACTAGCGTAACCGGGGAGCTGTTTTTT.

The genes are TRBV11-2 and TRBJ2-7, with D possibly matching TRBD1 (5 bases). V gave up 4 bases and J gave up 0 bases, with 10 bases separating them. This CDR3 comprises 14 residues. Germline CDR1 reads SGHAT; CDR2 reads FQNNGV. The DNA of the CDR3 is TGTGCCAGCAGCTCCGTAAGGGGCTCCTACGAGCAGTACTTC. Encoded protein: CASSSVRGSYEQYF.

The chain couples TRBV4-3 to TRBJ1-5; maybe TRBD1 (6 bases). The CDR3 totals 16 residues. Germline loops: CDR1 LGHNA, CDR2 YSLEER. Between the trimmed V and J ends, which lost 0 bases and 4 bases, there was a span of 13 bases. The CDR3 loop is CASSQDRGGRNQPQHF. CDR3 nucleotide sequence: TGCGCCAGCAGCCAAGATCGAGGGGGTAGAAATCAGCCCCAGCATTTT.

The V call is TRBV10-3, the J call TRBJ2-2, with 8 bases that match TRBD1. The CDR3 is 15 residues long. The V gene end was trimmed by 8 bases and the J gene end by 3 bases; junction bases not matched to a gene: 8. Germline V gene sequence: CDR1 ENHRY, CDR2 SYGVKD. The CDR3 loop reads CAIRGQGLDTGELFF. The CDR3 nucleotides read TGTGCCATCCGCGGACAGGGCTTAGACACCGGGGAGCTGTTTTTT.

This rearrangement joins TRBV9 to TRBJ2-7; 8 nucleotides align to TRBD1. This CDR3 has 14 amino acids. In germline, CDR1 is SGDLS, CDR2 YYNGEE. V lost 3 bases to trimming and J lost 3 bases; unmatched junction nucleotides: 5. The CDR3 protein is CASSEGQASYEQYF. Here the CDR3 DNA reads TGTGCCAGCAGCGAGGGACAGGCTAGCTACGAGCAGTACTTC.

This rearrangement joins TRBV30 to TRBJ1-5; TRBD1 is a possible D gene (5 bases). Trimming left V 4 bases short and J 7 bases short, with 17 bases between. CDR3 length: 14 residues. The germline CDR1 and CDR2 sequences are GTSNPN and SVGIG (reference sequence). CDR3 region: CAWTGNGPGQPQHF. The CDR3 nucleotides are TGTGCCTGGACAGGGAATGGGCCCGGGCAGCCCCAGCATTTT.

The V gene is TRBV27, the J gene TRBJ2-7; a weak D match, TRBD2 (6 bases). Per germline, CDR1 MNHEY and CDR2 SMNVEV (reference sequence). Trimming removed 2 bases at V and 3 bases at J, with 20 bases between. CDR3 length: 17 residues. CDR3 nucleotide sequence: TGTGCCAGCAGTTTAGGGCGGGATAGGGGATTTGGCTACGAGCAGTACTTC. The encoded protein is CASSLGRDRGFGYEQYF.

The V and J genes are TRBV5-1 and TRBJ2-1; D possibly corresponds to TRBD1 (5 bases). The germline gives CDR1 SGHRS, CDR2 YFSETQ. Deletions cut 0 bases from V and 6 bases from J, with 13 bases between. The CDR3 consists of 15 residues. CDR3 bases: TGCGCCAGCAGCTTGGCTGGGGCTTTTGGCAATGAGCAGTTCTTC. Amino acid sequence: CASSLAGAFGNEQFF. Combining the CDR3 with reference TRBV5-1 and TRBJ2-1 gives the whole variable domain KAGVTQTPRYLIKTRGQQVTLSCSPISGHRSVSWYQQTPGQGLQFLFEYFSETQRNKGNFPGRFSGRQFSNSRSEMNVSTLELGDSALYLCASSLAGAFGNEQFFGPGTRLTVL.

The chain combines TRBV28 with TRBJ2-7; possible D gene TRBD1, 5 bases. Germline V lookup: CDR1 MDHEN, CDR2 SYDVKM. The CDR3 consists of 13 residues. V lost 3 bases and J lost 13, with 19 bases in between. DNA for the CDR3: TGTGCCAGCAGTTTCAGGGTTTTTCCTCCCTATTACTTC. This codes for CASSFRVFPPYYF.

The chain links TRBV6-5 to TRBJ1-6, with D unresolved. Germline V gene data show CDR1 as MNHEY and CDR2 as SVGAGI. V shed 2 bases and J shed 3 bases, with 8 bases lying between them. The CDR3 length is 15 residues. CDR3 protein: CASSYGSFYNSPLHF. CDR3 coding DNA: TGTGCCAGCAGTTACGGTAGCTTCTATAATTCACCCCTCCACTTT.

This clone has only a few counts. DNA of the CDR3: TGTGCCAGCAGTGTAGGGACTAGCGGCTCCTACGAGCAGTACTTC. Translating it yields CASSVGTSGSYEQYF. This chain uses TRBV6-1 with TRBJ2-7; 11 bases line up with TRBD2. The CDR3 has 15 amino acids. V lost 4 bases to trimming and J lost 0 bases; unmatched junction nucleotides: 2. Germline CDR1 is MNHNS and CDR2 is SASEGT.

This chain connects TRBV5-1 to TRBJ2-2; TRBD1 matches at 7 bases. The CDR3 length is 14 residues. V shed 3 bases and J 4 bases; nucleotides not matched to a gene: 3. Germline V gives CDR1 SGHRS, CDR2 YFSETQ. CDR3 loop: CASSSTGATGELFF. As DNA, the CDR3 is TGCGCCAGCAGCTCTACAGGGGCCACCGGGGAGCTGTTTTTT.

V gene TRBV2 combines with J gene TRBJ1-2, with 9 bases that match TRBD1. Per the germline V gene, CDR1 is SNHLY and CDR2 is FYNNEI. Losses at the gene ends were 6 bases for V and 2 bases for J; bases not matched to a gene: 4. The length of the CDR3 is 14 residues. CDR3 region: CASRLDRGNYGYTF. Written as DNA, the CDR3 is TGTGCCAGCAGGTTGGACAGGGGAAACTATGGCTACACCTTC.